One T cell receptor (beta chain) is described in this entry. The record originates from a study of blood T cell repertoires in COVID-19. Data came from immunoSEQ multiplex PCR; TCRdb stores just in-frame clones and leaves some out. There are 350,000 to 400,000 clones in the sample; approximately 91% occur only once, and 0.8% to 0.9% lies in the top ten. J was trimmed by 8 bases and V by 9 bases; bases with no gene match: 6. The length of the CDR3 is 11 residues. Germline CDR1 reads LNHDA; CDR2 reads SQIVND (reference sequence). V gene TRBV19 combines with J gene TRBJ1-2; 7 bases are shared with TRBD1. This TCR came from a woman aged 40 to 50 who had been exposed to COVID-19. Sequencing was performed on PBMCs or T cells enriched from blood (not recorded which). The CDR3 DNA follows: TGTGCCAGCACAGGGGACAAAGGCTACACCTTC. Amino acids: CASTGDKGYTF.